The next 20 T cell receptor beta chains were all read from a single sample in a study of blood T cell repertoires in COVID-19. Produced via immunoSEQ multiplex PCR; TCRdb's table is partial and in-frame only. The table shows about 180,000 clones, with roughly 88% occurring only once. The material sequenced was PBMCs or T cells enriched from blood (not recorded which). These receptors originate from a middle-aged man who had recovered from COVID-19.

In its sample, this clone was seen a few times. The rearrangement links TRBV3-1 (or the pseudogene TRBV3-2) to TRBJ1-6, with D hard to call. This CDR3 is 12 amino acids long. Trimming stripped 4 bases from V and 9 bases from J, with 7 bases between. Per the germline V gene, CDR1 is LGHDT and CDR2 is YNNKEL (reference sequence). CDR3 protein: CASSPPGSPLHF. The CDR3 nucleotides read TGTGCCAGCAGCCCTCCGGGTTCACCCCTCCACTTT.

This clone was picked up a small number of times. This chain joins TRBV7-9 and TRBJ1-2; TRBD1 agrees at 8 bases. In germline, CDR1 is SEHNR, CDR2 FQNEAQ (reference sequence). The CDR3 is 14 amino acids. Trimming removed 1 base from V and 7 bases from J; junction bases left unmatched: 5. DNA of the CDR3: TGTGCCAGCAGCTTAGACGGACAGGGTTCTGGCTACACCTTC. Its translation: CASSLDGQGSGYTF.

CDR3 in DNA: TGTGCCAGCAGCGTAGTGTCCAGGGCCGGCAATGAGCAGTTCTTC. Protein product: CASSVVSRAGNEQFF. The rearrangement uses TRBV9 and TRBJ2-1, with a possible D match to TRBD1 (5 bases). Germline CDR1 SGDLS, CDR2 YYNGEE. This CDR3 is built from 15 residues. Trimming shortened V by 0 bases and J by 6 bases, and 13 bases separated the two germline ends.

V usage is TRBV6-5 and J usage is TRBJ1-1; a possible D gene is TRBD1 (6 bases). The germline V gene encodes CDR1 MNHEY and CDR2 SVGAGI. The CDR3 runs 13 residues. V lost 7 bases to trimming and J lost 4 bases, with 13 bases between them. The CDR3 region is CASTYPGATEAFF. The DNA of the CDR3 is TGTGCCAGCACGTATCCAGGGGCCACTGAAGCTTTCTTT.

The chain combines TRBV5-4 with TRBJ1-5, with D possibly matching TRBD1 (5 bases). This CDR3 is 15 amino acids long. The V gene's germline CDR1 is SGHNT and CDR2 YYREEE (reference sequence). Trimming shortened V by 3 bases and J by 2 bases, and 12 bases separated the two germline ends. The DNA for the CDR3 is TGTGCCAGCAGCTACGGGGGGGGTGGCAATCAGCCCCAGCATTTT. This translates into CASSYGGGGNQPQHF.

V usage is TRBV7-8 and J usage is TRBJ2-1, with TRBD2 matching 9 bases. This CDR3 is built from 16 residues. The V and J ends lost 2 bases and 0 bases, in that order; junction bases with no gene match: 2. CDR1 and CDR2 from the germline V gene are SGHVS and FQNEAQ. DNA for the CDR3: TGTGCCAGCAGCTTAACAGCGGGGGGCTCCTACAATGAGCAGTTCTTC. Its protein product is CASSLTAGGSYNEQFF.

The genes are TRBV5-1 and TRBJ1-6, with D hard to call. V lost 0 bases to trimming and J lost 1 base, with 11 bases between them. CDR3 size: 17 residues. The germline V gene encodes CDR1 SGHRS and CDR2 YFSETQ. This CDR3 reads CASSLEARGSYNSPLHF. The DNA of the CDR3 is TGCGCCAGCAGCTTGGAGGCACGAGGATCCTATAATTCACCCCTCCACTTT. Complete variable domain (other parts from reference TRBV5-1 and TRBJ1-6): KAGVTQTPRYLIKTRGQQVTLSCSPISGHRSVSWYQQTPGQGLQFLFEYFSETQRNKGNFPGRFSGRQFSNSRSEMNVSTLELGDSALYLCASSLEARGSYNSPLHFGNGTRLTVT.

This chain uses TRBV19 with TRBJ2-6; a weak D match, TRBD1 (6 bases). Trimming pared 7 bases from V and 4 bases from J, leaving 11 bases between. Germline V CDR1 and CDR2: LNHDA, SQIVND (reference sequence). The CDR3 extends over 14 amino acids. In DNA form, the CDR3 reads TGTGCCAGTATCGGGACATCGGGGGCCAACGTCCTGACTTTC. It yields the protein CASIGTSGANVLTF.

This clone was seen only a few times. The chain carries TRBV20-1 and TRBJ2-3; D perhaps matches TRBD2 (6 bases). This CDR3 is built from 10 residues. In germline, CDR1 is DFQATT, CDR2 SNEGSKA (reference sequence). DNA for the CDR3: TGCACCGCGGGGACCGATACGCAGTATTTT. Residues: CTAGTDTQYF.

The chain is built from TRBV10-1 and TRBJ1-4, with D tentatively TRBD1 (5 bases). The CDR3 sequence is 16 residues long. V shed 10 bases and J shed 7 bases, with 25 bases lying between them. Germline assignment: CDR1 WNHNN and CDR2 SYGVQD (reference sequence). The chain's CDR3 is CAILEAQGHVSEKLFF. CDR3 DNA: TGCGCCATCCTGGAAGCTCAGGGTCATGTGAGTGAAAAACTGTTTTTT.

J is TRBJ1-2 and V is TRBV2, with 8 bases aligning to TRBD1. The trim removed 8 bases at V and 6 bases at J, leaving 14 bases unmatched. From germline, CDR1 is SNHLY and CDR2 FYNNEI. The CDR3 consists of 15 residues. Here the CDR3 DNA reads TGTGCCAGCGTAGATCGCTTGACAGGGGAGGATGGCTACACCTTC. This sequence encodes CASVDRLTGEDGYTF.

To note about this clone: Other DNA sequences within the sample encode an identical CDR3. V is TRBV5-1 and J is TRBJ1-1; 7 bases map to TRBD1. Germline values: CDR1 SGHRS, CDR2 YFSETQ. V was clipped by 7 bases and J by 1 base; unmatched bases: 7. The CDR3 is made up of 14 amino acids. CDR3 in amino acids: CASSTGQPNTEAFF. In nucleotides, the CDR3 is TGCGCCAGCTCGACGGGACAGCCGAACACTGAAGCTTTCTTT.

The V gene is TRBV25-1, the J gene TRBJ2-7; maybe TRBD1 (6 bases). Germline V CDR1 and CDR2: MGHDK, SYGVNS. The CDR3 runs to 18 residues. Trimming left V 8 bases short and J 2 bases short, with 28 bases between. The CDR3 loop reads CASEPIRPLGQNTYEQYF. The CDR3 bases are TGTGCCAGCGAACCAATTAGACCTCTTGGACAGAACACCTACGAGCAGTACTTC.

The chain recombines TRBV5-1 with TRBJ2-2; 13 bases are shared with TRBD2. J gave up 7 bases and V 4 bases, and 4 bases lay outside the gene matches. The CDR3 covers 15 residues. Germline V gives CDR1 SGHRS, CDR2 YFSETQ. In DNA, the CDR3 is TGCGCCAGCAGCCCTTGGACTAGCGGGGGCGGGGAGCTGTTTTTT. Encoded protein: CASSPWTSGGGELFF.

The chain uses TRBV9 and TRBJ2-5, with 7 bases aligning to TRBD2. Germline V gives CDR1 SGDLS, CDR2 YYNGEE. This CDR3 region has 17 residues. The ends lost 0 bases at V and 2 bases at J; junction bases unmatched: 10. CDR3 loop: CASSVGLLPGGQETQYF. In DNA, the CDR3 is TGTGCCAGCAGCGTAGGTCTCCTGCCGGGGGGACAAGAGACCCAGTACTTC.

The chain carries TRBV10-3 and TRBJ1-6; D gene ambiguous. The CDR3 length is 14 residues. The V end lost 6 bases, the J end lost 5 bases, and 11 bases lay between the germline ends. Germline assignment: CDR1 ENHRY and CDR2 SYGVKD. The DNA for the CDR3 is TGTGCCATCAGGCTAAACGGTGATAATTCACCCCTCCACTTT. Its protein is CAIRLNGDNSPLHF.

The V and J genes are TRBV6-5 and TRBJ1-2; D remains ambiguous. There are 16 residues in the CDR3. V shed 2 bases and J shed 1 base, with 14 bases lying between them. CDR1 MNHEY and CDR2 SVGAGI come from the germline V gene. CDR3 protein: CASSYDGSGLNYGYTF. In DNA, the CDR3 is TGTGCCAGCAGTTACGACGGGTCAGGACTTAACTATGGCTACACCTTC.

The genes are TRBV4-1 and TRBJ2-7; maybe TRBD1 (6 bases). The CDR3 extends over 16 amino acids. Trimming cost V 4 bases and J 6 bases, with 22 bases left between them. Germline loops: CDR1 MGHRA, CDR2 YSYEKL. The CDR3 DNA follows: TGCGCCAGCAGCCTTCGGACAGACCCTGGTCCCCTCGAGCAGTACTTC. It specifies CASSLRTDPGPLEQYF.

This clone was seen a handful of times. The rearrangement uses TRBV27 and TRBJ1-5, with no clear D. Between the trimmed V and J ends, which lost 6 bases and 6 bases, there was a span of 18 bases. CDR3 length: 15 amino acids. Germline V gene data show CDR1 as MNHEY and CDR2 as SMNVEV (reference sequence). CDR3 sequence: CASSPASSFSQPQHF. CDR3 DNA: TGTGCCAGCAGCCCCGCCTCTTCGTTCAGTCAGCCCCAGCATTTT.

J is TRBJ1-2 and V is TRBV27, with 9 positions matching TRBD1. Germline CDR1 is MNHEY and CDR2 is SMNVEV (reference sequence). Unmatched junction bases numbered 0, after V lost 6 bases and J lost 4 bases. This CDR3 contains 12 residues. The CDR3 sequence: CASRTGGYGYTF. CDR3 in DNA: TGTGCCAGCAGGACAGGGGGCTATGGCTACACCTTC.